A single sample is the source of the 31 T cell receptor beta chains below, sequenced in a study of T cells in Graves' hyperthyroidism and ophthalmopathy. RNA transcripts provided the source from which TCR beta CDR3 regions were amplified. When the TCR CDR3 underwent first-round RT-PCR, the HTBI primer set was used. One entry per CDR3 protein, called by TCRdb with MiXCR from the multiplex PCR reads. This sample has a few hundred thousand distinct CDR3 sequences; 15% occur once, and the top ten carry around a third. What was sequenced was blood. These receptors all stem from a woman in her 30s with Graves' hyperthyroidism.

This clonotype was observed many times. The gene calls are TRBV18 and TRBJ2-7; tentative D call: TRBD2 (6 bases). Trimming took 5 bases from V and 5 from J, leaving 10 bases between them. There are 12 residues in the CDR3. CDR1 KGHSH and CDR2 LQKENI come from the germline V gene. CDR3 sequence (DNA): TGTGCCAGCTCAAAGACTAGTGACGAGCAGTACTTC. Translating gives CASSKTSDEQYF.

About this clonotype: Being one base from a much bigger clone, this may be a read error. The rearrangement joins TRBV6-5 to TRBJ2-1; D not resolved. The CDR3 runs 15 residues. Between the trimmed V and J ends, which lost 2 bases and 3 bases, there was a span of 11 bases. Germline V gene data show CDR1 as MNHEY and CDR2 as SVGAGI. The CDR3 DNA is TGTGCCAGCAGTTACAGTCAGGACGACTACAATGAGCAGTTCTTC. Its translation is CASSYSQDDYNEQFF.

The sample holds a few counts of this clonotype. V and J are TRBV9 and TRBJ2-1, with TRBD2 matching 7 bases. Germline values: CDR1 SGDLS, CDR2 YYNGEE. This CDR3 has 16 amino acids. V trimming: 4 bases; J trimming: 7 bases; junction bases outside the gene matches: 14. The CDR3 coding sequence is TGTGCCAGCAGCACACCCGAGGGCGGGAGTGGGAATGAGCAGTTCTTC. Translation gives CASSTPEGGSGNEQFF.

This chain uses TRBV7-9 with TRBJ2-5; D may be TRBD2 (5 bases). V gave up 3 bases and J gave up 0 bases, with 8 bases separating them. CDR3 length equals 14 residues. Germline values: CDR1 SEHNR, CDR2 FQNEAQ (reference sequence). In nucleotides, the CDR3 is TGTGCCAGCAGCTTGCGGGCGCACCAAGAGACCCAGTACTTC. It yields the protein CASSLRAHQETQYF.

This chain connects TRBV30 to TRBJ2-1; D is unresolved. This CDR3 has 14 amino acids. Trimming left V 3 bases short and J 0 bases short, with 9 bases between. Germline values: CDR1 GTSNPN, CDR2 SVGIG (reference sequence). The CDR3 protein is CAWSFVGSYNEQFF. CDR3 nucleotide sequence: TGTGCCTGGAGCTTCGTTGGCTCCTACAATGAGCAGTTCTTC. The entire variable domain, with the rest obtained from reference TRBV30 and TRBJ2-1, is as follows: SQTIHQWPATLVQPVGSPLSLECTVEGTSNPNLYWYRQAAGRGLQLLFYSVGIGQISSEVPQNLSASRPQDRQFILSSKKLLLSDSGFYLCAWSFVGSYNEQFFGPGTRLTVL.

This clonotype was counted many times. DNA for the CDR3: TGTGCCAGCTCACACAGGGGGCAGACTAGCTCCTACAATGAGCAGTTCTTC. The encoded protein is CASSHRGQTSSYNEQFF. This chain joins TRBV18 and TRBJ2-1, with 9 bases aligning to TRBD1. The CDR3 is 17 amino acids. V was pared by 4 bases and J by 0 bases, with 7 bases of the junction left unmatched. CDR1 and CDR2 from the germline V gene are KGHSH and LQKENI.

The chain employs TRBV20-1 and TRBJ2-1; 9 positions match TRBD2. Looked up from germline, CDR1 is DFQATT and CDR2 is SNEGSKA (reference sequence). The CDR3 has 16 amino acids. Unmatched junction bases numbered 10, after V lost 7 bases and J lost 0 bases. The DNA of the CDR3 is TGCAGTGTCAAGTCGCGGGAGGGCCGCTCCTACAATGAGCAGTTCTTC. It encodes CSVKSREGRSYNEQFF.

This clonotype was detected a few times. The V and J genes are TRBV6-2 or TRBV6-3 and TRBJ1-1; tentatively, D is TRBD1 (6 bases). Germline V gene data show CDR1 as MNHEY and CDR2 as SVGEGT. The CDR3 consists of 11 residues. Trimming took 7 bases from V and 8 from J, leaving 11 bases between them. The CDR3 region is CASTSGTEAFF. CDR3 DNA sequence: TGTGCCAGCACTTCCGGGACAGAAGCTTTCTTT.

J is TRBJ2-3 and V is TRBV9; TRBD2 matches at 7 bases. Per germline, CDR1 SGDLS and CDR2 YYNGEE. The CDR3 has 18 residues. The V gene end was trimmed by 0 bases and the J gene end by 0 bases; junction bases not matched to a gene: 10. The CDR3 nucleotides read TGTGCCAGCAGCGTAGCCCCCAGGCGGGAGACCAGCACAGATACGCAGTATTTT. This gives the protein CASSVAPRRETSTDTQYF.

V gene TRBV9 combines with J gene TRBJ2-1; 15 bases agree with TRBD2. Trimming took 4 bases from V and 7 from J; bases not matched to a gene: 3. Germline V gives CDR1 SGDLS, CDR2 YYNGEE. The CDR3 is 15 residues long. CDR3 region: CASSPGTSGGNEQFF. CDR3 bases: TGTGCCAGCAGCCCCGGGACTAGCGGGGGGAATGAGCAGTTCTTC.

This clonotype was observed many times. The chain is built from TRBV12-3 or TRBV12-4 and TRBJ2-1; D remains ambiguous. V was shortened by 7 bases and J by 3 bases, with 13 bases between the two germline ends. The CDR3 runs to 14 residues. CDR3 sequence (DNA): TGTGCCAGCAACAAGGACGTGGTCTACAATGAGCAGTTCTTC. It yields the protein CASNKDVVYNEQFF.

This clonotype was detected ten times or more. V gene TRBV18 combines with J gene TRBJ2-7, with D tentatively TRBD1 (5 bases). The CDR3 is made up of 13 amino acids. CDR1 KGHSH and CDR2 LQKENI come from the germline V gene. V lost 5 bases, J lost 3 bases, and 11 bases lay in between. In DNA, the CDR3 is TGTGCCAGCTCAGACGACAGTAACTACGAGCAGTACTTC. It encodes CASSDDSNYEQYF.

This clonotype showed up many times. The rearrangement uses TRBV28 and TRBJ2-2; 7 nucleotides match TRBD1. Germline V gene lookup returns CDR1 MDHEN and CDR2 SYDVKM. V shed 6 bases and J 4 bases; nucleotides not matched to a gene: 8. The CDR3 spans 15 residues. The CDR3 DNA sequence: TGTGCCAGCAGCCCCGCAGGGGGAAGCACCGGGGAGCTGTTTTTT. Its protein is CASSPAGGSTGELFF.

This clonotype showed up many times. The CDR3 DNA sequence: TGTGCCAGCAGCCCGATAGCGGGAGGCTTCACAGATACGCAGTATTTT. Encoded protein: CASSPIAGGFTDTQYF. J is TRBJ2-3 and V is TRBV28; 10 positions match TRBD2. J lost 2 bases, V lost 6 bases, and 8 bases had no gene match. The CDR3 loop spans 16 amino acids. From germline, CDR1 is MDHEN and CDR2 SYDVKM. The complete variable domain, with remaining parts taken from reference TRBV28 and TRBJ2-3, reads DVKVTQSSRYLVKRTGEKVFLECVQDMDHENMFWYRQDPGLGLRLIYFSYDVKMKEKGDIPEGYSVSREKKERFSLILESASTNQTSMYLCASSPIAGGFTDTQYFGPGTRLTVL.

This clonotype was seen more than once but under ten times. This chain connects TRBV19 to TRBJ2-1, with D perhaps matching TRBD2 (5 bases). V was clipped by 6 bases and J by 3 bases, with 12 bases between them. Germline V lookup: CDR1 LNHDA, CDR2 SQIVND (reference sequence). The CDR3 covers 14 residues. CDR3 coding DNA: TGTGCCAGTAGCCCCGAGAGCGGCTACAATGAGCAGTTCTTC. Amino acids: CASSPESGYNEQFF. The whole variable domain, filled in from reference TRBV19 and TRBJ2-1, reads DGGITQSPKYLFRKEGQNVTLSCEQNLNHDAMYWYRQDPGQGLRLIYYSQIVNDFQKGDIAEGYSVSREKKESFPLTVTSAQKNPTAFYLCASSPESGYNEQFFGPGTRLTVL.

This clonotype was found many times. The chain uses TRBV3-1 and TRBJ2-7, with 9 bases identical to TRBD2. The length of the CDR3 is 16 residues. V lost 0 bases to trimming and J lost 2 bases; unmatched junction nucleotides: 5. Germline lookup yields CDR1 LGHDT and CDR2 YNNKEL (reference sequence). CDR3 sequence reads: CASSQELTSGAYEQYF. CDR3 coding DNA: TGTGCCAGCAGCCAAGAACTGACTAGCGGAGCCTACGAGCAGTACTTC.

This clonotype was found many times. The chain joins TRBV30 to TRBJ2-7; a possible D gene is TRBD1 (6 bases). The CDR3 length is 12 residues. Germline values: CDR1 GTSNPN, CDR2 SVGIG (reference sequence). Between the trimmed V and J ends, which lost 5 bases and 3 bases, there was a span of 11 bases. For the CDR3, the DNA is TGTGCCTGGTCAGGGGTCGTCTACGAGCAGTACTTC. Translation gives CAWSGVVYEQYF. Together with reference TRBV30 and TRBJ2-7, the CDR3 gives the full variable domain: SQTIHQWPATLVQPVGSPLSLECTVEGTSNPNLYWYRQAAGRGLQLLFYSVGIGQISSEVPQNLSASRPQDRQFILSSKKLLLSDSGFYLCAWSGVVYEQYFGPGTRLTVT.

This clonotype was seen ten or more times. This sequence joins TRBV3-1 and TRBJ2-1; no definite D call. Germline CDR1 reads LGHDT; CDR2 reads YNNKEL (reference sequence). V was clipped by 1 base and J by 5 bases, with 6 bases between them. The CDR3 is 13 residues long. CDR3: CASSQGNNNEQFF. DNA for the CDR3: TGTGCCAGCAGCCAAGGAAATAACAATGAGCAGTTCTTC.

CDR3 bases: TGTGCCAGCAGCCCACTACCCAGGTCGGGGTTTCAGCCCCAGCATTTT. Amino acid sequence: CASSPLPRSGFQPQHF. V gene TRBV7-9 combines with J gene TRBJ1-5; D call uncertain. The CDR3 is made up of 16 amino acids. The V and J ends lost 5 bases and 6 bases respectively, with 20 bases between them. CDR1 and CDR2 from the germline V gene are SEHNR and FQNEAQ (reference sequence).

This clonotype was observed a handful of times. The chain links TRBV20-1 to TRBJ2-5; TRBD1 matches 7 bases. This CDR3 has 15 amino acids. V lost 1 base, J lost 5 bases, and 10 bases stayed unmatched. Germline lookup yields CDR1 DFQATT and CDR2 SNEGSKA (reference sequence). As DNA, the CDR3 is TGCAGTGCTAGAGGCCGACAGGGCTACGATGAGACCCAGTACTTC. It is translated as CSARGRQGYDETQYF.

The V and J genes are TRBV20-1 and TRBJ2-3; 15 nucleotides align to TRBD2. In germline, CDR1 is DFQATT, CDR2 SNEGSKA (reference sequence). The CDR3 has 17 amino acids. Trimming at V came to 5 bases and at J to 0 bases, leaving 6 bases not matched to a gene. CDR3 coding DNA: TGCAGTGCTTTTCCCGGGACTAGCGGGAGGAGCACAGATACGCAGTATTTT. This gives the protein CSAFPGTSGRSTDTQYF.

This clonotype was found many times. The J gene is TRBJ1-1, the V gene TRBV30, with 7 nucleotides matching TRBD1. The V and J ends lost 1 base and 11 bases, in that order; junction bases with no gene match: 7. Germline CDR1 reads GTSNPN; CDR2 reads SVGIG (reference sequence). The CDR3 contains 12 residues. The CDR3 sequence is CAWSGVPTGAFF. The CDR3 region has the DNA TGTGCCTGGAGTGGGGTTCCGACAGGGGCTTTCTTT.

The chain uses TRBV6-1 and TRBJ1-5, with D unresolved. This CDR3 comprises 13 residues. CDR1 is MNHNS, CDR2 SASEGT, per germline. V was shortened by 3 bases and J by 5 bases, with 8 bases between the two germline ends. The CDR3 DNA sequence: TGTGCCAGCAGTGATAGATCTGATCAGCCCCAGCATTTT. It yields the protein CASSDRSDQPQHF.

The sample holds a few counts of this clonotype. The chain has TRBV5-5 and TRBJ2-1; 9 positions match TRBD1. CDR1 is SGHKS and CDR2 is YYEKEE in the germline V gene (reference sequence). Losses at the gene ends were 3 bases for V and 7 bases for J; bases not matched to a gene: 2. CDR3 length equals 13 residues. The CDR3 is CASSWDRDNEQFF. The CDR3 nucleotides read TGTGCCAGCAGCTGGGACAGGGATAATGAGCAGTTCTTC.

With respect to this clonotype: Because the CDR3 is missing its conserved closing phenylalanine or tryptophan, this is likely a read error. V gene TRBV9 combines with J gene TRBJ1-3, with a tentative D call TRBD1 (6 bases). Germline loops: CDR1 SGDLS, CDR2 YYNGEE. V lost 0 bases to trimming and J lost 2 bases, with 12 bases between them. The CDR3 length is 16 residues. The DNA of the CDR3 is TGTGCCAGCAGCGTAGATGGGGCAGGGGCTGGAAACACCATATATTCT. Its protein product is CASSVDGAGAGNTIYS.

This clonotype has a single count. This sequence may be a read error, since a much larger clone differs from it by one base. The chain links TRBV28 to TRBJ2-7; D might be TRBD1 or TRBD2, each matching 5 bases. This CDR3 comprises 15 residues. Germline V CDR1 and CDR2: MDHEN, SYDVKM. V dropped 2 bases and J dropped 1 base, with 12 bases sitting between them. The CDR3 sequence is CASSLMGDGSYEQYF. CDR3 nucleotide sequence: TGTGCCAGCAGTTTAATGGGGGACGGATCCTACGAGCAGTACTTC.

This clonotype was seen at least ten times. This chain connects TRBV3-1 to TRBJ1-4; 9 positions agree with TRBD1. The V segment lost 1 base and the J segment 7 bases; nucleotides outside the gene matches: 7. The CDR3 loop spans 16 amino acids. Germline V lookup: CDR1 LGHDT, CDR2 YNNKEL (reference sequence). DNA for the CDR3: TGTGCCAGCAGCCAAGGGGGAAGGACAGGGGCTGAAAAACTGTTTTTT. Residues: CASSQGGRTGAEKLFF. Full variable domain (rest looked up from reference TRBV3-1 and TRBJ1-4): DTAVSQTPKYLVTQMGNDKSIKCEQNLGHDTMYWYKQDSKKFLKIMFSYNNKELIINETVPNRFSPKSPDKAHLNLHINSLELGDSAVYFCASSQGGRTGAEKLFFGSGTQLSVL.

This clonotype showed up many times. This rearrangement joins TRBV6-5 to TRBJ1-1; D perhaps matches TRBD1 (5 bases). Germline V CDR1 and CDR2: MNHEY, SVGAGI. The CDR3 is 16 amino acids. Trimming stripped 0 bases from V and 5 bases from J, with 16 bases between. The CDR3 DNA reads TGTGCCAGCAGTTACTCGGGAGTTGGTGGGGGTACTGAAGCTTTCTTT. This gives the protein CASSYSGVGGGTEAFF.

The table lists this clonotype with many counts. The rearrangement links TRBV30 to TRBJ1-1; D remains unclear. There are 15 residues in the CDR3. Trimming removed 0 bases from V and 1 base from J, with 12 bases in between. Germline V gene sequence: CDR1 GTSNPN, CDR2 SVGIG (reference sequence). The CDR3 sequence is CAWSVLRLTNTEAFF. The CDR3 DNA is TGTGCCTGGAGTGTATTAAGGCTGACGAACACTGAAGCTTTCTTT.

CDR3 sequence (DNA): TGTGCCAGCAGCCTAGATGTCAGGGGGACAGATACGCAGTATTTT. Protein product: CASSLDVRGTDTQYF. V is TRBV3-1 and J is TRBJ2-3; 7 positions agree with TRBD1. Germline V CDR1 and CDR2: LGHDT, YNNKEL (reference sequence). Trimming took 4 bases from V and 3 from J; bases not matched to a gene: 7. The CDR3 has 15 amino acids.

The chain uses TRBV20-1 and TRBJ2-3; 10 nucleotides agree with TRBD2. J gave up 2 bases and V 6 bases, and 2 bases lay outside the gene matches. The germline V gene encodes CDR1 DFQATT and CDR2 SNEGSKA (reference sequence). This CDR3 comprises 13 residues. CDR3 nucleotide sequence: TGCAGTGCGCTAGCGGGAGCCACAGATACGCAGTATTTT. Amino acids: CSALAGATDTQYF.